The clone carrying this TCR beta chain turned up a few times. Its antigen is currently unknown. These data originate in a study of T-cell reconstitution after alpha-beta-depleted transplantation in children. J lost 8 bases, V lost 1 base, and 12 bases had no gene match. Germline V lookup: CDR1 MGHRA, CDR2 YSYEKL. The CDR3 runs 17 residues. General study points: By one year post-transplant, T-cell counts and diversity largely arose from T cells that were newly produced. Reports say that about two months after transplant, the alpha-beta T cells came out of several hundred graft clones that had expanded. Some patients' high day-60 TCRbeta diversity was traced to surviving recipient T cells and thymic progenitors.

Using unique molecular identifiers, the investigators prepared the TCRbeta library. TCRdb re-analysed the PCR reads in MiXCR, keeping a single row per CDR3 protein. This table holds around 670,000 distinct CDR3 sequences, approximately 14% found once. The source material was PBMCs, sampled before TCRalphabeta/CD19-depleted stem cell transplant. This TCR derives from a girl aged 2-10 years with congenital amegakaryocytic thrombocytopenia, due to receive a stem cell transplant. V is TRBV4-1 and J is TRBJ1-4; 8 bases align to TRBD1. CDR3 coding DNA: TGCGCCAGCAGCCAAGGGGCAACGACAGGGGATTCCGAAAAACTGTTTTTT. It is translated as CASSQGATTGDSEKLFF.